Listed here are 2 T cell receptor beta chains from one sample, sequenced in a study of blood T cell repertoires in COVID-19. Using immunoSEQ multiplex PCR, the repertoire was profiled, and TCRdb retains in-frame clones only, with some absent. The data show about 180,000 clones, roughly 89% seen once. Source material: peripheral blood. The source of these receptors is a woman in her 70s with COVID-19, enrolled during active disease.

The rearrangement joins TRBV11-3 to TRBJ2-7, with 7 nucleotides matching TRBD1. The CDR3 has 12 amino acids. The germline CDR1 and CDR2 sequences are SGHNT and YENEEA. J lost 5 bases, V lost 3 bases, and 1 base had no gene match. The CDR3, as DNA: TGTGCCAGCAGCTTTGGGACAGACGAGCAGTACTTC. Encoded protein: CASSFGTDEQYF.

This chain uses TRBV24-1 with TRBJ2-5; the match to TRBD2 covers 7 bases. In germline, CDR1 is KGHDR, CDR2 SFDVKD. Trimming removed 0 bases from V and 1 base from J; junction bases left unmatched: 4. The CDR3 consists of 16 residues. The CDR3 coding sequence is TGTGCCACCAGTGATTTGGGGAGCGGGATCCAAGAGACCCAGTACTTC. Protein sequence: CATSDLGSGIQETQYF.